The T cell receptor beta chain under discussion was sequenced for a study of shared clonotypes between healthy human individuals (dated by TCRdb to between 2020 and 2021). For the study in its entirety: A few men and two women, aged 18 to 49 years, made up the cohort. To increase sequencing depth and limit assay-specific biases, different laboratories used diverse techniques to prepare libraries and sequence TCR repertoires. To estimate repertoire size and how much clonotypes are shared between individuals, the study performed deep sequencing of blood TCR repertoires from a handful of healthy adults. Leukapheresis yielded between about 0.8 and 9.5 billion PBMCs per donor. For each donor, CD4 naive and CD4 memory were each run on three plates, CD8 naive on two plates, and CD8 memory on one plate.

The donors were healthy, HIV-negative adults with no recently reported acute infections or vaccinations. Every donor was a Caucasian adult residing in Nashville, Tennessee, USA. CD4+ T cells were enriched through magnetic negative selection, after which naive cells were positively selected on CD45RA and the remaining negative fraction served as the memory subset. Blood was collected by leukapheresis, and PBMCs were isolated by Ficoll-Histopaque density gradient centrifugation and then cryopreserved in liquid nitrogen vapor phase. Analytical flow cytometry was used to check the purity and quantity of every magnetically sorted T cell population. Each sorted fraction had its genomic DNA isolated and then quantified by UV absorbance on a Nanodrop 2000c. Using the deep immunoSEQ assay, TCR CDR3 regions were amplified from genomic DNA by multiplex PCR. Extracted genomic DNA from each cell subset was spread evenly across all wells of several immunoSEQ 96-well plates, with each plate serving as a replicate. For sorted subsets, around 0.2 ug of genomic DNA, equivalent to 30,000 or so T cell genomes, went into each replicate PCR. Purified libraries were quantified with a Qubit 3.0 fluorometer, sized on a Bioanalyzer 2100, and re-quantified with the KAPA Library Quantification kit. A separate single-read 150-cycle Illumina NextSeq 550 flow cell was used to sequence each immunoSEQ 96-well plate. For the original study's pipeline: Because only junctional sequences without quality scores were contained in the immunoSEQ output, filtering matching that applied to full-length reads could not be performed. To assign V/J genes and CDR3, sequences were annotated against IMGT germline references using PyIR, a Python wrapper for IgBLAST v1.9. Reads were filtered out if the reads had weak V/J assignments (E-value above 1e-6), no CDR3, stop codons, out-of-frame junctions, or ambiguous translated residues. V3J clonotypes were defined as sequences sharing an identical inferred V gene, J gene, and CDR3 amino acid sequence. Percentage overlap between repertoires was computed as shared unique clonotypes divided by the size of the smaller repertoire. RTK rarefaction, the Chao1 estimator, and Recon v2.1 estimates of unobserved clonotypes were used to assess repertoire richness. OLGA was used to compute generation probabilities for all TCRbeta clonotypes that the gDNA method yielded from a handful of donors. TCRdb mirrors the immuneACCESS table, restricted to in-frame sequences. Some clones are absent from its copies; in checked studies, under half trace to an unresolved V gene, and the reason for the others is unknown. From that table come the V and J calls and clone size; the DNA was used to work out D and trimming. This sample holds about 1,500,000 clones; roughly 96% were observed only once. 1% to 1.5% of the sample goes to the ten largest clones.

V is clipped by 2 bases and J by 1 base, and the sequence between their germline boundaries is 3 bases long. From a lookup of the germline V gene, CDR1 and CDR2 are SGHVS and FQNEAQ. The CDR3 contains 12 residues, cysteine and phenylalanine counted. The DNA shown is the 36-base CDR3, in frame from base 1. Worth noting for this clone: Its antigen specificity is not known. It has no much larger one-base neighbor in the sample; base qualities were not kept.

The study at large found these results: Estimated clonotype richness was generally larger for naive than for memory subsets. Pairwise subsampling indicated that sequencing depth was expected to affect the degree of clonotype sharing among donors. Sampling was limited to blood, and TCR repertoires in tissue likely differ from TCR repertoires in blood. Because the study included only a small number of donors, the genetic and exposure-history diversity represented was limited. Even with the large sequencing depth, rarefaction of the sorted-subset datasets indicated that sequencing was incomplete. Approximately 5% of naive CD4, roughly 3.6% of naive CD8, approximately 2% of memory CD4, and 0.4% of memory CD8 clonotypes were shared across several donors. Clonotypes shared by all four sorted-subset donors showed higher generation probabilities than non-shared clonotypes.

Sequenced: naive CD4+ T cells sorted from blood. Sample cell subset or site, as interpreted from the label and publication: CD45RA+ positively selected. The chain was built from TRBV7-8 and TRBJ2-7; no D gene call is confident. The receptor comes from a man aged 25 to 45 in good health. The DNA reads as follows: TGTGCCAGCAGCTTAACTTCCTACGAGCAGTACTTC. This yields the protein CASSLTSYEQYF.